The following is a T cell receptor beta chain sequence with its context. The target antigen is unknown. V gave up 0 bases and J gave up 4 bases; unmatched junction bases: 1. Germline-derived CDR1 and CDR2 are LNHNV and YYDKDF (reference sequence). CDR3 length: 15 amino acids. The source of the sample is a study of T cell responses to AZD1222 COVID-19 vaccine. The study, taken as a whole, reports: Among AZD1222 vaccinees, only six or seven were seropositive at baseline. Clonal diversity was possibly underestimated, and white British individuals and females predominated among donors. Spike-specific TCR breadth and depth rose after two AZD1222 doses. Spike-spanning, vaccine-associated CD4 TCRs were dominant at 160-218 and 743-854.

Profiling relied on immunoSEQ multiplex PCR, and the TCRdb table lists in-frame clones only, not all of them. In the table there are about 110,000 clones, around nine tenths of which are singletons. The V call is TRBV15, the J call TRBJ2-3, with 10 positions matching TRBD2. Sequencing used peripheral blood, obtained on day 0 of AZD1222 vaccination. The receptor's source is an adult in good health. Written as DNA, the CDR3 is TGTGCCACCAGCAGAGATGGGACTAGCGCAGATACGCAGTATTTT. Translating it yields CATSRDGTSADTQYF.